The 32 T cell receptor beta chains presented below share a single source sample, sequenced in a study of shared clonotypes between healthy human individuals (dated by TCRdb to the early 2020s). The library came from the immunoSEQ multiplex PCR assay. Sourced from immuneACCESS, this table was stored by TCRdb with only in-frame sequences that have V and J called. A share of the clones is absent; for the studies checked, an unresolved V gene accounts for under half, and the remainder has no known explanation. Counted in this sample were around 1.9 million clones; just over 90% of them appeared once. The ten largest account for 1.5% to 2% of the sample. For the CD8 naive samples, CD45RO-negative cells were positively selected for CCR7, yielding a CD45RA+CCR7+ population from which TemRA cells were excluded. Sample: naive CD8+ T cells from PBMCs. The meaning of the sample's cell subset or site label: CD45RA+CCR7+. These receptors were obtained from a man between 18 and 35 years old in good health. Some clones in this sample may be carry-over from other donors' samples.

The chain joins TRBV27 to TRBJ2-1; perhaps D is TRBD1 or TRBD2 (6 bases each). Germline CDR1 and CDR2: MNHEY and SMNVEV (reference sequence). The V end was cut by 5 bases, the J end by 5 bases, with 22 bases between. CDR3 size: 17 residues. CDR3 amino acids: CASSPITGIRGDNEQFF. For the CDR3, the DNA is TGTGCCAGCAGTCCCATTACAGGGATAAGGGGGGACAATGAGCAGTTCTTC.

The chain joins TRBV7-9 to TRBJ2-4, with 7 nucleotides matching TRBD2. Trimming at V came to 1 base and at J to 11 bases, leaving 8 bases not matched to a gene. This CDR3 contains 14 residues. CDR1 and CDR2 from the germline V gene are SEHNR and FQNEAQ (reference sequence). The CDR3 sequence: CASSLVGREGLQYF. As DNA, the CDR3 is TGTGCCAGCAGCTTAGTGGGCAGGGAGGGGCTTCAGTACTTC.

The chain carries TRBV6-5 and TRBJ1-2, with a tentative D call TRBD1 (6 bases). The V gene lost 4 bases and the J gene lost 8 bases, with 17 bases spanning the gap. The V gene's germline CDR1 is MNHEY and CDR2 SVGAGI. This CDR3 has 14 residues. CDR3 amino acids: CASSFSLTGQGYTF. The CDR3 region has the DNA TGTGCCAGCAGTTTCTCCTTGACAGGACAAGGCTACACCTTC.

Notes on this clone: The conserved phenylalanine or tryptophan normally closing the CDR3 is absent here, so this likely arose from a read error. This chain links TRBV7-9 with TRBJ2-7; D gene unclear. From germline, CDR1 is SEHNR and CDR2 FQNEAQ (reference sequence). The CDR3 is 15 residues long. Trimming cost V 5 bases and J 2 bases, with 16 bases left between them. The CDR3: CASSHTVGRTYEQYL. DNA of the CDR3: TGTGCCAGCAGCCACACAGTGGGCCGTACCTACGAGCAGTACCTC.

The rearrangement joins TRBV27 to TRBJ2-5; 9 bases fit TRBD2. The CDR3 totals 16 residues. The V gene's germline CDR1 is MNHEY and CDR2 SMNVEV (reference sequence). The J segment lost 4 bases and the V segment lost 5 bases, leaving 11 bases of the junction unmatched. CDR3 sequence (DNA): TGTGCCAGCAGTCTCCGGATGACTAGCGGCCCAGAGACCCAGTACTTC. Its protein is CASSLRMTSGPETQYF.

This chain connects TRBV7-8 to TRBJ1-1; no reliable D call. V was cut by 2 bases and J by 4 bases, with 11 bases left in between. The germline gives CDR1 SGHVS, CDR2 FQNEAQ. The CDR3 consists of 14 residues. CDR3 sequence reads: CASSLPGEGTEAFF. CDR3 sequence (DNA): TGTGCCAGCAGCTTACCGGGAGAGGGCACTGAAGCTTTCTTT.

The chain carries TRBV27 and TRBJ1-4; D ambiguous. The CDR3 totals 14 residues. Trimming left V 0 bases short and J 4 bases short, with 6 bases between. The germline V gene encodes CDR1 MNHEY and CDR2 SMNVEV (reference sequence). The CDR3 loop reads CASSLSRRNEKLFF. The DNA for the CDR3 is TGTGCCAGCAGTTTATCAAGGCGTAATGAAAAACTGTTTTTT.

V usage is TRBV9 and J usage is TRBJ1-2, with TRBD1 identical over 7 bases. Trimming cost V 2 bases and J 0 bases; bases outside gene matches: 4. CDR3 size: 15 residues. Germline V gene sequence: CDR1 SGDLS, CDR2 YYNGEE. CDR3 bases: TGTGCCAGCAGCGTTGACAGGGAATCTAACTATGGCTACACCTTC. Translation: CASSVDRESNYGYTF. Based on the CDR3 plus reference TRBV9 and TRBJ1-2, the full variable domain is DSGVTQTPKHLITATGQRVTLRCSPRSGDLSVYWYQQSLDQGLQFLIQYYNGEERAKGNILERFSAQQFPDLHSELNLSSLELGDSALYFCASSVDRESNYGYTFGSGTRLTVV.

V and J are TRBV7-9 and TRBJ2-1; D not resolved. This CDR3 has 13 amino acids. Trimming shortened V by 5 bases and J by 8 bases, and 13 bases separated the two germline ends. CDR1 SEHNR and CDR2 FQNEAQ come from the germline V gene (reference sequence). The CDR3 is CASSPYHLYEQFF. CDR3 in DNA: TGTGCCAGCAGCCCTTACCATCTGTATGAGCAGTTCTTC. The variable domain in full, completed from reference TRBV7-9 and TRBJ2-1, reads DTGVSQNPRHKITKRGQNVTFRCDPISEHNRLYWYRQTLGQGPEFLTYFQNEAQLEKSRLLSDRFSAERPKGSFSTLEIQRTEQGDSAMYLCASSPYHLYEQFFGPGTRLTVL.

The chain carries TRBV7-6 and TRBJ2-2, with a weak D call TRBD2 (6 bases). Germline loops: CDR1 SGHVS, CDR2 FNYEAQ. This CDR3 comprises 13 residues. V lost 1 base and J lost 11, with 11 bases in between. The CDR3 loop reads CASSLGRREELFF. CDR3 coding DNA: TGTGCCAGCAGCTTAGGGCGGAGGGAAGAGCTGTTTTTT.

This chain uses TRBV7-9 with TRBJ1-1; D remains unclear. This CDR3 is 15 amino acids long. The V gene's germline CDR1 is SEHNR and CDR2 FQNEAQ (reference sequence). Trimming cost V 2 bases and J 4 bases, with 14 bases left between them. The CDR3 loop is CASSLPTALGTEAFF. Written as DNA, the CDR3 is TGTGCCAGCAGCTTACCGACCGCGCTGGGCACTGAAGCTTTCTTT. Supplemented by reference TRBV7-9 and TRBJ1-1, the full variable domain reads DTGVSQNPRHKITKRGQNVTFRCDPISEHNRLYWYRQTLGQGPEFLTYFQNEAQLEKSRLLSDRFSAERPKGSFSTLEIQRTEQGDSAMYLCASSLPTALGTEAFFGQGTRLTVV.

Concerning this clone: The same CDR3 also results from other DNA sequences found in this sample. CDR3 sequence (DNA): TGTGCCAGCAGTTACTCGGGCAGTCACTACGAGCAGTACTTC. Amino acids: CASSYSGSHYEQYF. The rearrangement links TRBV6-5 to TRBJ2-7; D uncertain. V lost 0 bases and J lost 3, with 9 bases in between. The length of the CDR3 is 14 residues. Germline CDR1 reads MNHEY; CDR2 reads SVGAGI.

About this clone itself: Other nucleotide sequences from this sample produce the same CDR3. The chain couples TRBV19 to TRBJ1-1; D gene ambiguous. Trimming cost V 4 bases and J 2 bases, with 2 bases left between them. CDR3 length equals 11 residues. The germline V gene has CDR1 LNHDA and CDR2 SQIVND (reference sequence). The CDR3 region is CASSSNTEAFF. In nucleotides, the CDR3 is TGTGCCAGTAGTAGTAACACTGAAGCTTTCTTT.

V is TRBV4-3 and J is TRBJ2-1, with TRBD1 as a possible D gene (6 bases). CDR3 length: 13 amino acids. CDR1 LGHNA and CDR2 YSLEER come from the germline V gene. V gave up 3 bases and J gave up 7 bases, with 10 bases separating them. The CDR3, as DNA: TGCGCCAGCAGCCAGGCTAGGGGGAATGAGCAGTTCTTC. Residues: CASSQARGNEQFF.

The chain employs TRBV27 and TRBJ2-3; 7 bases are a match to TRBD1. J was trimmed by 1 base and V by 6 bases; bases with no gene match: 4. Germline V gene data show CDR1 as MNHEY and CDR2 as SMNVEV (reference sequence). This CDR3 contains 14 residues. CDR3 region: CASSDRARTDTQYF. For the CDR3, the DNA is TGTGCCAGCAGCGACAGGGCTCGCACAGATACGCAGTATTTT.

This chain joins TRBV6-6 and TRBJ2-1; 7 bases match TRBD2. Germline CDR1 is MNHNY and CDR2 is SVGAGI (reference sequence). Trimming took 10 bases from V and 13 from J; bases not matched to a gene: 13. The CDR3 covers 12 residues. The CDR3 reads CATTIRGEEQFF. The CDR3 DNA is TGTGCCACCACAATCCGGGGGGAGGAACAGTTCTTC.

The CDR3 loop reads CASSGPGERRPYEQYF. CDR3 sequence (DNA): TGTGCCAGCAGTGGGCCGGGGGAGCGACGCCCCTACGAGCAGTACTTC. The V and J genes are TRBV2 and TRBJ2-7; D might be TRBD2 (6 bases). This CDR3 comprises 16 residues. The germline V and J ends were trimmed by 4 bases and 2 bases, with 18 bases remaining between them. Germline loops: CDR1 SNHLY, CDR2 FYNNEI. Using reference TRBV2 and TRBJ2-7 for the parts outside the CDR3, the full variable domain is EPEVTQTPSHQVTQMGQEVILRCVPISNHLYFYWYRQILGQKVEFLVSFYNNEISEKSEIFDDQFSVERPDGSNFTLKIRSTKLEDSAMYFCASSGPGERRPYEQYFGPGTRLTVT.

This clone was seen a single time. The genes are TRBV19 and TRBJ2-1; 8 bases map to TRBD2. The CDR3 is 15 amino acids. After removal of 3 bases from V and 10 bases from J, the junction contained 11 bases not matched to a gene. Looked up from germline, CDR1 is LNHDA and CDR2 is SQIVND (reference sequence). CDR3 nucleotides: TGTGCCAGTAGTATTTACAGCGGGAGTTTGGGCGAGCAGTTCTTC. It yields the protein CASSIYSGSLGEQFF.

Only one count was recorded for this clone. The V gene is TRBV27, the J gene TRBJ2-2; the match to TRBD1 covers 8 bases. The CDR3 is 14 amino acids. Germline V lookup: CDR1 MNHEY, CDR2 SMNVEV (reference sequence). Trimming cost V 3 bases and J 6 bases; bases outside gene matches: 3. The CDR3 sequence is CASSFYRGAGELFF. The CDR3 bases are TGTGCCAGCAGTTTCTACAGGGGGGCCGGGGAGCTGTTTTTT.

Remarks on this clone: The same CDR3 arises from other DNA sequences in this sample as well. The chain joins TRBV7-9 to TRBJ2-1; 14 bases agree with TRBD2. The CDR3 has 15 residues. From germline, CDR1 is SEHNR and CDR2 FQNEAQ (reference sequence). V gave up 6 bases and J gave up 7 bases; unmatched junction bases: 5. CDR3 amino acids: CASRPGLAGENEQFF. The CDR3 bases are TGTGCCAGCAGACCGGGACTAGCGGGAGAGAATGAGCAGTTCTTC.

CDR3 in amino acids: CASRVAGGNSYEQYF. CDR3 in DNA: TGTGCCAGCAGGGTAGCGGGAGGAAACTCCTACGAGCAGTACTTC. The chain is built from TRBV27 and TRBJ2-7; 10 bases are shared with TRBD2. The J segment lost 0 bases and the V segment lost 6 bases, leaving 5 bases of the junction unmatched. Germline V CDR1 and CDR2: MNHEY, SMNVEV (reference sequence). The CDR3 contains 15 residues.

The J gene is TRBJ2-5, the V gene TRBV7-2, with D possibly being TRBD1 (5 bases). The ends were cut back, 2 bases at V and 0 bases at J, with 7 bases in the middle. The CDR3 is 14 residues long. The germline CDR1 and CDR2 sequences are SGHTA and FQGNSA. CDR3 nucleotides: TGTGCCAGCAGCTTACAGGGTTACCAAGAGACCCAGTACTTC. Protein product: CASSLQGYQETQYF.

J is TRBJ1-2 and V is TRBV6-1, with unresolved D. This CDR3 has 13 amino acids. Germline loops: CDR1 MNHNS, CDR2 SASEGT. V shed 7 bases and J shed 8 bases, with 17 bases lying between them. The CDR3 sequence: CASTVGKIGGYTF. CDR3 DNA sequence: TGTGCCAGCACCGTGGGCAAGATCGGGGGCTACACCTTC.

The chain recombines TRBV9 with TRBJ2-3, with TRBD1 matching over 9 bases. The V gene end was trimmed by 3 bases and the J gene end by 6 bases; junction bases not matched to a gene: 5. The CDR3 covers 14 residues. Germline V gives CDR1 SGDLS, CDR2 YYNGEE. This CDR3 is CASSAGTGRDTQYF. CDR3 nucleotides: TGTGCCAGCAGCGCAGGGACAGGGCGGGATACGCAGTATTTT.

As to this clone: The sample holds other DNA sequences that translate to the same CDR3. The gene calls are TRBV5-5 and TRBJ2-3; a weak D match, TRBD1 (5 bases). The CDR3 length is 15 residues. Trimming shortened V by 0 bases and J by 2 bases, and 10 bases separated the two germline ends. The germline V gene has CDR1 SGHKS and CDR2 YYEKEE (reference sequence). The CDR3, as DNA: TGTGCCAGCAGCTTGGGGCAGGGCAACACAGATACGCAGTATTTT. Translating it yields CASSLGQGNTDTQYF.

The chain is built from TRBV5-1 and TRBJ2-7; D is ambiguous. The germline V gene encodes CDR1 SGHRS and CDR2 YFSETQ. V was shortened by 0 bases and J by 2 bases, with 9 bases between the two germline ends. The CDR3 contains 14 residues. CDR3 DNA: TGCGCCAGCAGCTTGGGCGACACCGCCTACGAGCAGTACTTC. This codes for CASSLGDTAYEQYF.

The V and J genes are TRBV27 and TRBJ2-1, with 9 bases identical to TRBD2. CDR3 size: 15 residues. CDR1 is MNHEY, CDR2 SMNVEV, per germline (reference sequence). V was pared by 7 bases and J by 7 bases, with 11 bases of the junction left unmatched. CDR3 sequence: CASTPGTSSSNEQFF. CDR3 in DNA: TGTGCCAGCACCCCCGGGACTAGCTCATCGAATGAGCAGTTCTTC.

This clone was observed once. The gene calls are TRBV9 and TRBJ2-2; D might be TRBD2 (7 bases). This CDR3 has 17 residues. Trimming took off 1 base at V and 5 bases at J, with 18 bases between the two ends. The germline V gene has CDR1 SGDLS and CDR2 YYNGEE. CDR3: CASSVPLGGGETGELFF. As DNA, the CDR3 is TGTGCCAGCAGCGTACCCCTAGGGGGAGGGGAGACCGGGGAGCTGTTTTTT.

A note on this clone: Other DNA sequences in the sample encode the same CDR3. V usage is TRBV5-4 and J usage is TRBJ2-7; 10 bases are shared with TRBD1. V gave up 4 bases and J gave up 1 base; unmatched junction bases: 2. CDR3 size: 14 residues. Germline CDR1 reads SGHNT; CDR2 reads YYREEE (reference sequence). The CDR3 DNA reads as TGTGCCAGCAGCCCGGGACAGGGGTCCTACGAGCAGTACTTC. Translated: CASSPGQGSYEQYF. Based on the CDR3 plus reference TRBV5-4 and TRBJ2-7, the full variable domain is ETGVTQSPTHLIKTRGQQVTLRCSSQSGHNTVSWYQQALGQGPQFIFQYYREEENGRGNFPPRFSGLQFPNYSSELNVNALELDDSALYLCASSPGQGSYEQYFGPGTRLTVT.

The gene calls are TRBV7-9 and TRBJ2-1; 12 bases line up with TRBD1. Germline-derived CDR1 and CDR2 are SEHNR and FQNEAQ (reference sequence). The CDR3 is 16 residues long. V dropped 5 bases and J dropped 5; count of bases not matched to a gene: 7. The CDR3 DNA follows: TGTGCCAGCAGCAAGAGGGACAGGGGGCTTAACAATGAGCAGTTCTTC. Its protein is CASSKRDRGLNNEQFF.

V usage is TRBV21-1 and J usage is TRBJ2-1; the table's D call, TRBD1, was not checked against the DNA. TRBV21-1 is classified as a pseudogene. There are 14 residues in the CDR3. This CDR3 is CASSTRDRINEQFF. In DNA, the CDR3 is TGTGCCAGCAGCACCAGGGACAGAATCAATGAGCAGTTCTTC.

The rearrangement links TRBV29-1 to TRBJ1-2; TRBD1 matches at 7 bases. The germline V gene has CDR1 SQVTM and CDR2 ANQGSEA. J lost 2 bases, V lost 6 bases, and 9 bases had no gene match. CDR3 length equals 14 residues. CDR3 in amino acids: CSVYTGDTNYGYTF. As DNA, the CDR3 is TGCAGCGTGTACACAGGGGATACCAACTATGGCTACACCTTC.